The clone carrying this TCR beta chain has only one observation. The antigen is unknown. The data belong to a study of T cell responses to AZD1222 COVID-19 vaccine. Study findings and constraints: White British people made up most donors, females outnumbered males, and clonal diversity was possibly underestimated.

J lost 1 base, V lost 1 base, and 3 bases had no gene match. CDR1 GTSNPN and CDR2 SVGIG come from the germline V gene (reference sequence). The CDR3 is made up of 14 amino acids. TCRdb's table, derived via immunoSEQ multiplex PCR, lists solely in-frame clones and lacks some. The table lists 55,000 to 90,000 clones, about four fifths of them singletons. The V gene is TRBV30, the J gene TRBJ1-1, with 7 positions matching TRBD1. The TCR sequence derives from an adult in good health. This sample comprised peripheral blood, obtained on day 0 of AZD1222 vaccination. CDR3 bases: TGTGCCTGGAGTGCAGGGGGTGGGAACACTGAAGCTTTCTTT. Translation: CAWSAGGGNTEAFF.